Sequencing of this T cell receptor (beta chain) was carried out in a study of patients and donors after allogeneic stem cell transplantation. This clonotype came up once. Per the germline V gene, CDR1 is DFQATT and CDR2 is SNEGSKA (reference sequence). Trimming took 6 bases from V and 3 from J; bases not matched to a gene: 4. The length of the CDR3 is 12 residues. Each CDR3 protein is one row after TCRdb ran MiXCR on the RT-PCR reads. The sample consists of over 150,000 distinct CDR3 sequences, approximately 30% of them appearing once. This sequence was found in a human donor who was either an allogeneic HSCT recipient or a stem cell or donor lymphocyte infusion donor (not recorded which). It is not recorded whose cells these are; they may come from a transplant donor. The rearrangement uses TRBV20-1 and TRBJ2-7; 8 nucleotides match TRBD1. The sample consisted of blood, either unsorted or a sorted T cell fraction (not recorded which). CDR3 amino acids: CSAPGQGYEQYF. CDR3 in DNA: TGCAGTGCGCCCGGACAGGGCTACGAGCAGTACTTC.